A selection of T cell receptor beta chains follows, all from one sample in a study of cytomegalovirus exposure and HLA in healthy donors. Clones were sequenced by immunoSEQ multiplex PCR, and TCRdb holds only the in-frame ones, with some missing. The table has about 210,000 clones, 60% to 80% seen once. Sequenced: PBMCs. The receptors stem from a male donor in good health and CMV-seronegative. Each CDR3 is given with its conserved first and last residue. D genes are given only for firm matches. The listing skips clone size in some rows; elsewhere it reads once, few, many or a size class.

once	TRBV6-5	TRBD2	TRBJ2-1	CASSLTSGSRNEQFF	TGTGCCAGCAGTCTAACTAGCGGGAGTAGAAATGAGCAGTTCTTC
.	TRBV10-1	TRBD2	TRBJ2-1	CASSPGLAGGTYNEQFF	TGCGCCAGCAGTCCTGGACTAGCGGGGGGAACATACAATGAGCAGTTCTTC
.	TRBV9	TRBD1	TRBJ2-2	CASSAPGGPMNTGELFF	TGTGCCAGCAGCGCCCCAGGGGGCCCAATGAACACCGGGGAGCTGTTTTTT
once	TRBV7-2	TRBD2	TRBJ2-3	CASSYGLAGADTQYF	TGTGCCAGCAGCTACGGACTAGCGGGGGCCGATACGCAGTATTTT
.	TRBV2	TRBD1	TRBJ1-2	CASSADRTGRNSYGYTF	TGTGCCAGCAGTGCGGACAGGACGGGTAGGAATTCCTATGGCTACACCTTC
.	TRBV29-1	.	TRBJ2-7	CSVSTGSEREQYF	TGCAGCGTCTCAACAGGATCCGAGCGCGAGCAGTACTTC
few	TRBV25-1	.	TRBJ2-2	CASSDQYTGELFF	TGTGCCAGCAGTGACCAGTACACCGGGGAGCTGTTTTTT
.	TRBV4-3	TRBD2	TRBJ2-7	CASSQDWAGGVYEQYF	TGCGCCAGCAGCCAAGATTGGGCGGGGGGGGTTTACGAGCAGTACTTC
.	TRBV7-9	.	TRBJ1-1	CASSFLILGGAQNTEAFF	TGTGCCAGCAGCTTCCTCATTTTGGGGGGGGCTCAGAACACTGAAGCTTTCTTT
.	TRBV18	TRBD2	TRBJ2-7	CASSPGTSRQPSSYEQYF	TGTGCCAGCTCACCGGGGACTAGTAGGCAACCCAGCTCCTACGAGCAGTACTTC
once	TRBV4-3	TRBD1	TRBJ1-6	CASSQDGETGTGNSPLHF	TGCGCCAGCAGCCAAGATGGGGAGACAGGGACCGGTAATTCACCCCTCCACTTT
few	TRBV7-9	.	TRBJ2-1	CASATIEESYNEQFF	TGTGCCAGCGCAACCATAGAAGAATCCTACAATGAGCAGTTCTTC
.	TRBV4-3	.	TRBJ2-5	CASSQAAPGHRTQETQYF	TGCGCCAGCAGCCAAGCAGCCCCGGGACATAGGACCCAAGAGACCCAGTACTTC
.	TRBV10-3	.	TRBJ1-2	CAISESGGNGGYTF	TGTGCCATCAGTGAGTCGGGGGGAAATGGTGGCTACACCTTC
.	TRBV7-6	.	TRBJ1-1	CASSAGLTNTEAFF	TGTGCCAGCAGCGCGGGACTTACGAACACTGAAGCTTTCTTT
.	TRBV6-1	TRBD1	TRBJ2-6	CASSKDRVSGANVLTF	TGTGCCAGCAGTAAAGACAGGGTCTCTGGGGCCAACGTCCTGACTTTC
.	TRBV6-5	TRBD2	TRBJ2-7	CASSYSWSGRSYEQYF	TGTGCCAGCAGTTACTCCTGGAGCGGGAGATCCTACGAGCAGTACTTC
.	TRBV2	TRBD1	TRBJ2-7	CASSADRGSYEQYF	TGTGCCAGCAGTGCGGACAGGGGATCCTACGAGCAGTACTTC
.	TRBV7-9	TRBD1	TRBJ1-2	CASSLDGTGGAGYGYTF	TGTGCCAGCAGCTTAGATGGGACAGGGGGCGCGGGCTATGGCTACACCTTC
.	TRBV2	TRBD1	TRBJ2-4	CASSEHRDRGGF	TGTGCCAGCAGTGAGCACCGGGACAGGGGTGGCTTC
.	TRBV7-2	TRBD1	TRBJ1-2	CASSSGTGVYGYTF	TGTGCCAGCAGCTCCGGGACAGGGGTCTATGGCTACACCTTC
.	TRBV4-2	TRBD1	TRBJ1-4	CASSPREGAEEKLFF	TGTGCCAGCAGCCCCCGAGAGGGGGCAGAGGAAAAACTGTTTTTT
.	TRBV5-4	.	TRBJ2-7	CASYPAGRAYEQYF	TGTGCCAGCTACCCCGCCGGGAGAGCCTACGAGCAGTACTTC
.	TRBV7-3	TRBD1	TRBJ1-2	CASSPGGSNGYTF	TGTGCCAGCAGCCCAGGGGGTAGTAATGGCTACACCTTC
.	TRBV13	.	TRBJ2-1	CASSSGSIVDEQFF	TGTGCCAGCAGCTCCGGGTCTATTGTGGATGAGCAGTTCTTC
.	TRBV11-3	.	TRBJ2-5	CASSNSIRGGETQYF	TGTGCCAGCAGCAACAGTATCCGGGGTGGTGAGACCCAGTACTTC
.	TRBV28	TRBD1	TRBJ1-2	CAAGQNYGYTF	TGTGCCGCGGGACAGAACTATGGCTACACCTTC
.	TRBV6-5	.	TRBJ2-1	CASSYADTNEQFF	TGTGCCAGCAGTTACGCGGACACCAATGAGCAGTTCTTC
.	TRBV5-1	.	TRBJ2-2	CASSLQLGGTGELFF	TGCGCCAGCAGCTTGCAATTGGGAGGAACCGGGGAGCTGTTTTTT
.	TRBV27	.	TRBJ2-3	CASSLPADTQYF	TGTGCCAGCAGTCTCCCGGCAGATACGCAGTATTTT
.	TRBV25-1	.	TRBJ2-1	CASLGDNSYNEQFF	TGTGCCAGCCTGGGAGACAACTCCTACAATGAGCAGTTCTTC
.	TRBV25-1	TRBD1	TRBJ2-7	CASRGQVGYEQYF	TGTGCCAGCCGGGGACAGGTGGGATACGAGCAGTACTTC